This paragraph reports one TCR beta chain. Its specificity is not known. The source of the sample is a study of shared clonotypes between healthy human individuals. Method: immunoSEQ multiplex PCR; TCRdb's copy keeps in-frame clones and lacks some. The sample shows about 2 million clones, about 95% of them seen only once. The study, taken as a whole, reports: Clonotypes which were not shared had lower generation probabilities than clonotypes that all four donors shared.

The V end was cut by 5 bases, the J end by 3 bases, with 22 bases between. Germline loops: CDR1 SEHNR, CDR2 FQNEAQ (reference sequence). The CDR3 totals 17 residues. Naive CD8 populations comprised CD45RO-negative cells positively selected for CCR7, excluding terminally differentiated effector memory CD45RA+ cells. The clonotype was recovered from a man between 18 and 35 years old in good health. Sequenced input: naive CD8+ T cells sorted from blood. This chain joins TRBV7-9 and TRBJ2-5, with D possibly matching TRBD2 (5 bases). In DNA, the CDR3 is TGTGCCAGCAGCCGTAGCGATGGAACGCTCACGAAAGAGACCCAGTACTTC. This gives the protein CASSRSDGTLTKETQYF.